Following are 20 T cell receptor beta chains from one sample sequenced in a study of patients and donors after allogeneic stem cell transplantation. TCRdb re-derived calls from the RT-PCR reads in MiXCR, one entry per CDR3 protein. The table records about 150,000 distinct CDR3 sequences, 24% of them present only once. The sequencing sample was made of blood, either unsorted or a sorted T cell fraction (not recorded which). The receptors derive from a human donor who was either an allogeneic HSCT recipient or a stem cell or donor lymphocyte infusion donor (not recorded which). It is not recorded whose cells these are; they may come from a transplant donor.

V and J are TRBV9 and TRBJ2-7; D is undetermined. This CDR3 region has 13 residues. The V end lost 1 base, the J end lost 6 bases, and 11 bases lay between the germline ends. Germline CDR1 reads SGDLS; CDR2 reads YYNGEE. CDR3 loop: CASSVTVVGEQYF. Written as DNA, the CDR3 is TGTGCCAGCAGCGTAACGGTGGTTGGCGAGCAGTACTTC.

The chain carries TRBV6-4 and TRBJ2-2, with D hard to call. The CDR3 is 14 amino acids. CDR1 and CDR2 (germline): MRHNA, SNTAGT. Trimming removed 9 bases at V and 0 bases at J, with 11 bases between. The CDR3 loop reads CARPACANTGELFF. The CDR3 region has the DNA TGTGCCAGGCCTGCTTGCGCGAACACCGGGGAGCTGTTTTTT.

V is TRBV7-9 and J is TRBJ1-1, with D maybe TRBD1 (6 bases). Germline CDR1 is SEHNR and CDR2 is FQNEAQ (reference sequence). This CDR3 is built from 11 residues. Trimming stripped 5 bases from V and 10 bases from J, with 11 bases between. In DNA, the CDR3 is TGTGCCAGCAGCCCACAGGGACCAGCTTTCTTT. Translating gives CASSPQGPAFF.

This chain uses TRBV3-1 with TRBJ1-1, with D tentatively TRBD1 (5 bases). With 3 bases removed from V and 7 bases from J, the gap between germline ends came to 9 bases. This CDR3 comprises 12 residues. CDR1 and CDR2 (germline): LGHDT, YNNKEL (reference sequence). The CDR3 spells CASSQQGGEAFF. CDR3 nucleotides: TGTGCCAGCAGCCAGCAGGGAGGTGAAGCTTTCTTT.

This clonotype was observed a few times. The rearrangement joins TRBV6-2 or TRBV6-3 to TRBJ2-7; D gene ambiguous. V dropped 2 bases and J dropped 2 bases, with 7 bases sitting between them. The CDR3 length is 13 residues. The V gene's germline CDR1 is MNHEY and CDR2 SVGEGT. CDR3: CASSYTATYEQYF. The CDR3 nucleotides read TGTGCCAGCAGTTACACGGCTACCTACGAGCAGTACTTC.

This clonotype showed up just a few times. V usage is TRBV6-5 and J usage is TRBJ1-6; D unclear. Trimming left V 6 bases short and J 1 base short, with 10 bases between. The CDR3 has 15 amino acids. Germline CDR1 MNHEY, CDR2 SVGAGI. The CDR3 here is CASRRSGSYNSPLHF. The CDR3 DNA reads TGTGCCAGCAGGCGGTCGGGGTCCTATAATTCACCCCTCCACTTT.

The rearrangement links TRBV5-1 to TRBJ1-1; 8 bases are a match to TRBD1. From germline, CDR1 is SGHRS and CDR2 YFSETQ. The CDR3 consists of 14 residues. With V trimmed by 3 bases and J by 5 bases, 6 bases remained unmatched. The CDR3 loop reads CASSSTGAVTEAFF. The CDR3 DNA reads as TGCGCCAGCAGCTCGACAGGGGCGGTGACTGAAGCTTTCTTT.

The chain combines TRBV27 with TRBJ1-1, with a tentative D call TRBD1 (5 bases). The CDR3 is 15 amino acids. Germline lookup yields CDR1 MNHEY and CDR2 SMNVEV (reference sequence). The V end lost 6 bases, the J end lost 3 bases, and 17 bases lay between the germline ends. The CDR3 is CASRAGGDFYTEAFF. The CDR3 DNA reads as TGTGCCAGCAGGGCTGGGGGGGATTTTTACACTGAAGCTTTCTTT.

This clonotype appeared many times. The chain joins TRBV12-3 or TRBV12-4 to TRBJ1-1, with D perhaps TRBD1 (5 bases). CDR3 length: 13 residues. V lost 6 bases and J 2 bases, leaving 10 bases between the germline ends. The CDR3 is CASSATANTEAFF. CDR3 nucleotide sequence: TGTGCCAGCAGCGCGACAGCCAACACTGAAGCTTTCTTT.

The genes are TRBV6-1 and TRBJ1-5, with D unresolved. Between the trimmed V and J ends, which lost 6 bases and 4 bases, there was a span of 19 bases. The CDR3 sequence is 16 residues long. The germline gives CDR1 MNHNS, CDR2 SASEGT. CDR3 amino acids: CASRLSPGPINQPQHF. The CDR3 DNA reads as TGTGCCAGCAGGCTCTCCCCCGGGCCAATAAATCAGCCCCAGCATTTT.

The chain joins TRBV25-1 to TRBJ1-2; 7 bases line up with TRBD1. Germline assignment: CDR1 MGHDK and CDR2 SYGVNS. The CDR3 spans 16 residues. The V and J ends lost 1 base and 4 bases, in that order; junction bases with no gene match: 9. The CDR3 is CASSELGTEEGYGYTF. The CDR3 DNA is TGTGCCAGCAGTGAATTGGGGACAGAAGAGGGCTATGGCTACACCTTC.

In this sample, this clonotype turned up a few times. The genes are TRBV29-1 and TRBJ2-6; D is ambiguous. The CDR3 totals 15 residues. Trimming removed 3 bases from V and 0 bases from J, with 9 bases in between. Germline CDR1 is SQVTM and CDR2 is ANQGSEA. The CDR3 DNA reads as TGCAGCGTTGAGACCACGGGCTCTGGGGCCAACGTCCTGACTTTC. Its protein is CSVETTGSGANVLTF.

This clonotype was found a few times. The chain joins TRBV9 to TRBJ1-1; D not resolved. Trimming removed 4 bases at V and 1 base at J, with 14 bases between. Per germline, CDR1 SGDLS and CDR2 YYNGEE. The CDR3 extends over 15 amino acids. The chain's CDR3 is CASSPNPRTNTEAFF. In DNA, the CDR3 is TGTGCCAGCAGCCCCAATCCACGCACGAACACTGAAGCTTTCTTT. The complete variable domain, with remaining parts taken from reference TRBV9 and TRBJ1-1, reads DSGVTQTPKHLITATGQRVTLRCSPRSGDLSVYWYQQSLDQGLQFLIQYYNGEERAKGNILERFSAQQFPDLHSELNLSSLELGDSALYFCASSPNPRTNTEAFFGQGTRLTVV.

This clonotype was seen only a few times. In DNA form, the CDR3 reads TGTGCCAGCAGTCACAATATTAAGGAGAATCAGCCCCAGCATTTT. This gives the protein CASSHNIKENQPQHF. The V and J genes are TRBV6-1 and TRBJ1-5; no reliable D call. The germline gives CDR1 MNHNS, CDR2 SASEGT. This CDR3 contains 15 residues. With 5 bases removed from V and 4 bases from J, the gap between germline ends came to 15 bases.

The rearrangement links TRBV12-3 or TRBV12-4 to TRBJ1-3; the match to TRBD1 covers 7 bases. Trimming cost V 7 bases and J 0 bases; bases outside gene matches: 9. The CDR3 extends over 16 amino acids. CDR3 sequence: CASMHRGRDSGNTIYF. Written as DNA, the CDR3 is TGTGCCAGCATGCACAGGGGAAGGGACTCTGGAAACACCATATATTTT.

Written as DNA, the CDR3 is TGCAGTGCTAGAACGGGACTGGGAAACACTGAAGCTTTCTTT. Translating it yields CSARTGLGNTEAFF. The rearrangement links TRBV20-1 to TRBJ1-1, with D possibly TRBD1 on 5 matching bases. Trimming removed 2 bases at V and 2 bases at J, with 12 bases between. The CDR3 sequence is 14 residues long. Germline V gives CDR1 DFQATT, CDR2 SNEGSKA (reference sequence).

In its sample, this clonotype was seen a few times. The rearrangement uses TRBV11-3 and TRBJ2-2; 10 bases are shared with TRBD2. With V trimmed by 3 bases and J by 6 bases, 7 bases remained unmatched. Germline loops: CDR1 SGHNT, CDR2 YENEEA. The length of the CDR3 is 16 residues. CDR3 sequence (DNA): TGTGCCAGCAGCTTTAGCGGGAGGTACTATTCCGGGGAGCTGTTTTTT. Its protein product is CASSFSGRYYSGELFF.

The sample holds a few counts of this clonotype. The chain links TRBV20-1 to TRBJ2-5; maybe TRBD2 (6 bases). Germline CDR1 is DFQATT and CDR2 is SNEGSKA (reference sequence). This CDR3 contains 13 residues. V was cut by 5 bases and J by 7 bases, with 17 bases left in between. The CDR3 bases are TGCAGTGCTCCGGACCTAGCGATTGGGACCCAGTACTTC. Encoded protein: CSAPDLAIGTQYF.

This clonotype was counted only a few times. CDR3 sequence: CASSWKRTGQSEAFF. As DNA, the CDR3 is TGCGCCAGCAGCTGGAAACGGACAGGGCAATCTGAAGCTTTCTTT. The chain has TRBV5-1 and TRBJ1-1; the match to TRBD1 covers 8 bases. Germline-derived CDR1 and CDR2 are SGHRS and YFSETQ. This CDR3 contains 15 residues. Germline trimming cut 3 bases from V and 6 bases from J; bases unmatched to any gene: 10.

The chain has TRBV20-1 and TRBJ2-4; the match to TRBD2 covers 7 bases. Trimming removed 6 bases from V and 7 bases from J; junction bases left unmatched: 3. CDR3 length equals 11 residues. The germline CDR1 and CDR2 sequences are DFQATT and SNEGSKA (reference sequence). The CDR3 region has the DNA TGCAGTGCCGCCGGGGGGAACATTCAGTACTTC. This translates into CSAAGGNIQYF.